A single T cell receptor beta chain is shown here with its context. These data originate in a study of blood T cell repertoires in COVID-19. The CDR3 loop spans 16 amino acids. V lost 7 bases, J lost 1 base, and 19 bases lay in between. The germline V gene encodes CDR1 MGHDK and CDR2 SYGVNS. During active infection, Seattle patients enrolled and were then monitored through disease. Authors' processing steps: It was from reference gene primer amplification that nucleated cell counts were estimated. Profiled with immunoSEQ multiplex PCR; TCRdb holds only in-frame clones, not every one. That table gives V, J and clone size, and the DNA gave D and trimming. The table includes roughly 160,000 clones, approximately 86% detected once.

Material: peripheral blood. This chain joins TRBV25-1 and TRBJ1-1, with D possibly TRBD1 on 5 matching bases. The receptor comes from a man aged 60-69 years with COVID-19, enrolled during active disease. The CDR3 protein is CASTPWGGMGNTEAFF. CDR3 DNA sequence: TGTGCCAGCACCCCGTGGGGGGGAATGGGGAACACTGAAGCTTTCTTT.